The TCR beta chain described here comes from a study of T cell responses to AZD1222 COVID-19 vaccine. The protocol was immunoSEQ multiplex PCR, while the TCRdb copy is restricted to in-frame clones and leaves out a portion. The repertoire consists of around 150,000 clones, with 85% to 95% occurring once and the leading ten covering approximately 7%. V dropped 1 base and J dropped 14 bases, with 12 bases sitting between them. Germline V CDR1 and CDR2: SGHTA, FQGNSA. This CDR3 is 12 amino acids long. The receptor's source is an adult who received the AZD1222 COVID-19 vaccine. J is TRBJ1-3 and V is TRBV7-2; no definite D call. The sample consisted of peripheral blood, taken 28 days after the second AZD1222 dose. CDR3 coding DNA: TGTGCCAGCAGCTTAGAAGGTGTAACAGTATATTTT. Translated: CASSLEGVTVYF.